This T cell receptor (beta chain) was recovered during a study of shared clonotypes between healthy human individuals. Whole-study results and caveats: Around 5% of naive CD4 clonotypes were shared across a few donors.

The CDR3 spans 16 residues. V lost 4 bases and J 7 bases, leaving 18 bases between the germline ends. Germline CDR1 and CDR2: SGHRS and YFSETQ. CD45RA+ naive and CD45RA-negative memory subsets were separated from CD4+ cells. With regard to this clone: Antigen unknown.

An assay was performed, and its level was deep. The authors loaded roughly 200 ng DNA, 27,000 or so T cell genomes, into sorted-subset replicate PCRs. TCRdb's copy holds only in-frame clones and misses some; the assay was immunoSEQ multiplex PCR. The sample shows 2 million to 2.5 million clones, 90% to 96% of them seen only once. The specimen sequenced was naive CD4+ T cells sorted from blood. Subset of the sample: CD45RA+ positively selected. The sequence derives from a man aged 18-30 years in good health. The V call is TRBV5-1, the J call TRBJ1-6, with D possibly matching TRBD1 (5 bases). CDR3 amino acids: CASSAGAAGSNSPLHF. The CDR3 DNA reads TGCGCCAGCAGCGCCGGAGCGGCAGGGTCGAATTCACCCCTCCACTTT.